The 11 T cell receptor beta chains below come from one sample, sequenced in a study of cytomegalovirus exposure and HLA in healthy donors. Primers for the PCR totalled 60 Vbeta and 13 Jbeta. Method: immunoSEQ multiplex PCR; TCRdb's copy keeps in-frame clones and lacks some. The repertoire holds a few hundred thousand clones, with around 80% as singletons. Source material: PBMCs. The receptors come from a man in his forties in good health and CMV-seronegative.

This clone was detected only once. In DNA form, the CDR3 reads TGTGCCAGCAGCTCTAGCGGGGGTAACACCGGGGAGCTGTTTTTT. Translated: CASSSSGGNTGELFF. The chain links TRBV5-6 to TRBJ2-2; 10 nucleotides match TRBD2. The ends lost 3 bases at V and 2 bases at J; junction bases unmatched: 1. This CDR3 is 15 amino acids long. Per the germline V gene, CDR1 is SGHDT and CDR2 is YYEEEE.

The genes are TRBV2 and TRBJ1-4; D gene uncertain. This CDR3 is 15 amino acids long. The V end lost 3 bases, the J end lost 5 bases, and 13 bases lay between the germline ends. Per germline, CDR1 SNHLY and CDR2 FYNNEI. CDR3 DNA: TGTGCCAGCAGTGAGACGGGAGGGCCCAATGAAAAACTGTTTTTT. Translated: CASSETGGPNEKLFF.

V usage is TRBV10-3 and J usage is TRBJ2-4; tentatively, D is TRBD1 (6 bases). Germline values: CDR1 ENHRY, CDR2 SYGVKD. V lost 3 bases to trimming and J lost 5 bases, with 8 bases between them. This CDR3 has 13 residues. CDR3 loop: CAISDRGENIQYF. The CDR3 bases are TGTGCCATCAGTGACAGGGGTGAAAACATTCAGTACTTC.

This chain uses TRBV15 with TRBJ1-1, with D uncertain. The CDR3 is 14 residues long. V was cut by 5 bases and J by 4 bases, with 14 bases left in between. CDR1 and CDR2 (germline): LNHNV, YYDKDF (reference sequence). The CDR3 sequence: CATSASGVVTEAFF. Written as DNA, the CDR3 is TGTGCCACCAGCGCCAGTGGAGTGGTCACTGAAGCTTTCTTT.

This clone was detected only a few times. CDR3 bases: TGTGCCAGCAGCCTGCCCAGGACTAGCGGGGGAGAGACCCAGTACTTC. Protein: CASSLPRTSGGETQYF. The rearrangement links TRBV4-2 to TRBJ2-5; TRBD2 agrees at 13 bases. After removal of 4 bases from V and 4 bases from J, the junction contained 6 bases not matched to a gene. From germline, CDR1 is LGHNA and CDR2 YNFKEQ. The CDR3 is 16 residues long.

The chain recombines TRBV7-2 with TRBJ2-3; 9 nucleotides agree with TRBD2. CDR3 length: 14 amino acids. The V gene end was trimmed by 7 bases and the J gene end by 6 bases; junction bases not matched to a gene: 8. Germline lookup yields CDR1 SGHTA and CDR2 FQGNSA. This CDR3 reads CASIPPSGVDTQYF. The DNA of the CDR3 is TGTGCCAGCATCCCTCCTAGCGGGGTTGATACGCAGTATTTT.

The V call is TRBV28, the J call TRBJ1-2; TRBD1 matches at 9 bases. J gave up 8 bases and V 4 bases, and 14 bases lay outside the gene matches. This CDR3 is 16 amino acids long. Germline CDR1 reads MDHEN; CDR2 reads SYDVKM. The CDR3 region has the DNA TGTGCCAGCAGTTCCGCGGACAGGGGCCGATCGTCCGGCTACACCTTC. Translating it yields CASSSADRGRSSGYTF.

This sequence joins TRBV12-5 and TRBJ2-5; 7 nucleotides line up with TRBD1. The J segment lost 1 base and the V segment lost 1 base, leaving 9 bases of the junction unmatched. This CDR3 region has 17 residues. The germline V gene has CDR1 LGHNT and CDR2 FRNRAP. The CDR3 sequence is CASGLGLQGKIQETQYF. CDR3 DNA sequence: TGTGCTAGTGGTTTGGGACTACAGGGGAAAATCCAAGAGACCCAGTACTTC. The full variable domain, its missing parts supplied by reference TRBV12-5 and TRBJ2-5, is DARVTQTPRHKVTEMGQEVTMRCQPILGHNTVFWYRQTMMQGLELLAYFRNRAPLDDSGMPKDRFSAEMPDATLATLKIQPSEPRDSAVYFCASGLGLQGKIQETQYFGPGTRLLVL.

The chain uses TRBV18 and TRBJ2-1; 12 nucleotides align to TRBD2. The CDR3 runs to 16 residues. J gave up 6 bases and V 0 bases, and 3 bases lay outside the gene matches. The V gene's germline CDR1 is KGHSH and CDR2 LQKENI. CDR3 sequence: CASSPPWTSGTNEQFF. CDR3 nucleotides: TGTGCCAGCTCACCACCCTGGACTAGCGGGACCAATGAGCAGTTCTTC.

The rearrangement links TRBV30 to TRBJ1-3; the D is unclear. Germline CDR1 reads GTSNPN; CDR2 reads SVGIG (reference sequence). Trimming removed 1 base at V and 4 bases at J, with 5 bases between. The CDR3 sequence is 12 residues long. The CDR3 loop is CAWSGVGNTIYF. As DNA, the CDR3 is TGTGCCTGGAGTGGTGTAGGAAACACCATATATTTT.

The table lists this clone with a count of one. The chain has TRBV5-8 and TRBJ1-1; possibly TRBD1 for D (5 bases). Germline V gene data show CDR1 as SGHTS and CDR2 as YDEGEE. V was trimmed by 4 bases and J by 2 bases, leaving 9 bases between them. The CDR3 covers 13 residues. CDR3 bases: TGTGCCAGCAGCCCGACAGATAACACTGAAGCTTTCTTT. Amino acid sequence: CASSPTDNTEAFF.